A single sample is the source of the 27 T cell receptor beta chains below, sequenced in a study of cytomegalovirus exposure and HLA in healthy donors. Amplification used 60 Vbeta primers and 13 Jbeta primers. TCRdb's copy holds only in-frame clones and misses some; the assay was immunoSEQ multiplex PCR. The sample comprises more than 95,000 clones, around 63% of which are singletons, and 3.2% rests with the top ten. Sequencing was performed on PBMCs. The receptors originated from a man aged 30 to 45 in good health and CMV-seronegative.

The V call is TRBV29-1, the J call TRBJ2-7; possibly TRBD1 for D (6 bases). CDR3 size: 13 residues. Germline CDR1 and CDR2: SQVTM and ANQGSEA. Trimming removed 3 bases from V and 0 bases from J, with 9 bases in between. CDR3 DNA: TGCAGCGTTGAGTCAGGGGCCTCCTACGAGCAGTACTTC. It specifies CSVESGASYEQYF.

This clone was counted once. The chain uses TRBV7-2 and TRBJ2-5, with 8 bases lining up with TRBD1. The last part of the DNA fits TRBJ2-7 better; the J call may be wrong. Germline values: CDR1 SGHTA, CDR2 FQGNSA. This CDR3 region has 14 residues. CDR3 DNA: TGTGCCAGCAGCCTAAGGACAGGGCCCTACGAGCAGTACTTC. Translating gives CASSLRTGPYEQYF.

The J gene is TRBJ2-5, the V gene TRBV7-2, with TRBD1 as a possible D gene (5 bases). Germline CDR1 reads SGHTA; CDR2 reads FQGNSA. The CDR3 is made up of 17 amino acids. Trimming pared 1 base from V and 0 bases from J, leaving 15 bases between. CDR3 sequence reads: CASSLDTRRTYQETQYF. In nucleotides, the CDR3 is TGTGCCAGCAGCTTAGACACGAGGCGGACATACCAAGAGACCCAGTACTTC.

The chain uses TRBV30 and TRBJ2-1, with 7 positions matching TRBD1. Per germline, CDR1 GTSNPN and CDR2 SVGIG (reference sequence). The CDR3 runs to 15 residues. Trimming removed 4 bases from V and 6 bases from J; junction bases left unmatched: 12. CDR3 sequence reads: CAWTPQGQYFNEQFF. As DNA, the CDR3 is TGTGCCTGGACCCCCCAGGGACAGTACTTCAATGAGCAGTTCTTC.

The chain recombines TRBV15 with TRBJ1-4; no reliable D call. The germline V and J ends were trimmed by 1 base and 0 bases, with 15 bases remaining between them. This CDR3 spans 18 amino acids. CDR1 is LNHNV, CDR2 YYDKDF, per germline (reference sequence). The CDR3 DNA follows: TGTGCCACCAGCAGAGCGCTCCTGGTACTCACAACTAATGAAAAACTGTTTTTT. Its translation is CATSRALLVLTTNEKLFF.

The chain has TRBV2 and TRBJ1-1, with unresolved D. Trimming pared 5 bases from V and 8 bases from J, leaving 27 bases between. CDR3 length: 17 amino acids. CDR1 and CDR2 (germline): SNHLY, FYNNEI. The CDR3: CASSFDTLSVGIAEAFF. The CDR3 coding sequence is TGTGCCAGCAGTTTTGACACCCTAAGTGTAGGAATTGCAGAAGCTTTCTTT.

The chain has TRBV4-3 and TRBJ2-3; D may be TRBD2 (6 bases). This CDR3 is built from 16 residues. Germline loops: CDR1 LGHNA, CDR2 YSLEER. V gave up 0 bases and J gave up 0 bases, with 10 bases separating them. The CDR3 region is CASSQEGGPSTDTQYF. The CDR3 DNA follows: TGCGCCAGCAGCCAAGAGGGGGGACCTAGCACAGATACGCAGTATTTT.

The V and J genes are TRBV28 and TRBJ1-1; D gene uncertain. The CDR3 consists of 15 residues. CDR1 is MDHEN and CDR2 is SYDVKM in the germline V gene. The V gene lost 2 bases and the J gene lost 5 bases, with 15 bases spanning the gap. CDR3: CASSLVIGSGTEAFF. In DNA, the CDR3 is TGTGCCAGCAGTTTAGTTATTGGGTCGGGGACTGAAGCTTTCTTT.

This clone was seen a handful of times. The V call is TRBV11-3, the J call TRBJ1-4; D is unresolved. The ends were cut back, 5 bases at V and 4 bases at J, with 17 bases in the middle. Germline V CDR1 and CDR2: SGHNT, YENEEA. There are 16 residues in the CDR3. The chain's CDR3 is CASSTGSAEHNEKLFF. The CDR3 coding sequence is TGTGCCAGCAGCACCGGGTCAGCGGAGCATAATGAAAAACTGTTTTTT.

The CDR3 DNA reads as TGTGCCAGCAGCTTGGCAGGGGGCGATCCTGGGGCCAACGTCCTGACTTTC. Translation gives CASSLAGGDPGANVLTF. The chain is built from TRBV11-3 and TRBJ2-6; the match to TRBD1 covers 8 bases. Germline V lookup: CDR1 SGHNT, CDR2 YENEEA. CDR3 length equals 17 residues. The junction had 6 bases not matched to a gene; V was cut back by 3 bases and J by 2 bases.

The V gene is TRBV6-1, the J gene TRBJ2-7; maybe TRBD2 (5 bases). Germline CDR1 is MNHNS and CDR2 is SASEGT. Trimming took 6 bases from V and 3 from J, leaving 12 bases between them. The CDR3 runs 13 residues. The CDR3 region has the DNA TGTGCCAGCAGAGACGGGATGTACTACGAGCAGTACTTC. Residues: CASRDGMYYEQYF.

This rearrangement joins TRBV21-1 to TRBJ2-2; the listed D gene, TRBD2, was not tested against the DNA. TRBV21-1 is shown as a pseudogene. CDR3 length: 19 residues. This chain's CDR3 is CASSRERLAGGSGAGELFF. CDR3 DNA: TGTGCCAGCAGCAGAGAACGCCTAGCGGGAGGTTCGGGGGCCGGGGAGCTGTTTTTT.

This rearrangement joins TRBV5-6 to TRBJ2-1; TRBD1 matches 9 bases. With 0 bases clipped from V and 8 bases from J, the junction kept 3 bases outside the gene matches. Per germline, CDR1 SGHDT and CDR2 YYEEEE. This CDR3 contains 14 residues. This chain's CDR3 is CASSLVQGAYEQFF. The CDR3 DNA follows: TGTGCCAGCAGCTTGGTACAGGGGGCATATGAGCAGTTCTTC. Combining the CDR3 with reference TRBV5-6 and TRBJ2-1 gives the whole variable domain DAGVTQSPTHLIKTRGQQVTLRCSPKSGHDTVSWYQQALGQGPQFIFQYYEEEERQRGNFPDRFSGHQFPNYSSELNVNALLLGDSALYLCASSLVQGAYEQFFGPGTRLTVL.

The chain links TRBV11-3 to TRBJ2-3; TRBD2 is a possible D gene (6 bases). Trimming left V 5 bases short and J 3 bases short, with 12 bases between. Germline V gives CDR1 SGHNT, CDR2 YENEEA. CDR3 length: 14 residues. The CDR3 spells CASSPGTLTDTQYF. CDR3 DNA: TGTGCCAGCAGCCCAGGGACTTTAACAGATACGCAGTATTTT.

V gene TRBV28 combines with J gene TRBJ1-1; 8 bases match TRBD1. V lost 5 bases and J lost 6; bases outside the gene matches: 14. Per the germline V gene, CDR1 is MDHEN and CDR2 is SYDVKM. The CDR3 covers 16 residues. The CDR3 coding sequence is TGTGCCAGCAGTCCAGGGGGCGTAGAGCTCAGGGCTGAAGCTTTCTTT. Translating gives CASSPGGVELRAEAFF.

The V and J genes are TRBV25-1 and TRBJ2-3, with D possibly matching TRBD2 (5 bases). Germline CDR1 MGHDK, CDR2 SYGVNS. The CDR3 is 16 amino acids. V was cut by 3 bases and J by 1 base, with 14 bases left in between. The CDR3 DNA reads as TGTGCCAGCAGTGAGTTGGAGGTGGGTGGCACAGATACGCAGTATTTT. This sequence encodes CASSELEVGGTDTQYF.

V gene TRBV6-1 combines with J gene TRBJ1-5, with D unclear. CDR1 is MNHNS, CDR2 SASEGT, per germline. CDR3 length: 13 amino acids. The V gene lost 2 bases and the J gene lost 0 bases, with 2 bases spanning the gap. In nucleotides, the CDR3 is TGTGCCAGCAGTGAACTTAGCAATCAGCCCCAGCATTTT. It codes for CASSELSNQPQHF.

Only a few counts were recorded for this clone. This chain connects TRBV7-3 to TRBJ2-7; weak D call: TRBD2 (5 bases). Germline assignment: CDR1 SGHTA and CDR2 FQGTGA. V lost 4 bases to trimming and J lost 7 bases, with 14 bases between them. The CDR3 sequence is 13 residues long. The CDR3 DNA sequence: TGTGCCAGCAGCTCGGACCACCGCGGGGAGCAGTACTTC. This translates into CASSSDHRGEQYF.

The V and J genes are TRBV9 and TRBJ2-2; 8 bases align to TRBD1. Germline loops: CDR1 SGDLS, CDR2 YYNGEE. Trimming cost V 3 bases and J 6 bases; bases outside gene matches: 13. The CDR3 spans 17 residues. The CDR3 sequence is CASSANRQGWDAGELFF. The CDR3 DNA follows: TGTGCCAGCAGCGCAAATAGACAGGGGTGGGATGCCGGGGAGCTGTTTTTT.

This chain uses TRBV7-2 with TRBJ2-1; TRBD2 is a possible D gene (6 bases). Germline V gene lookup returns CDR1 SGHTA and CDR2 FQGNSA. The CDR3 is 15 residues long. The germline V and J ends were trimmed by 7 bases and 1 base, with 14 bases remaining between them. The CDR3 DNA reads TGTGCCAGCACCGAACGGGGGAGGTCCTACAATGAGCAGTTCTTC. This gives the protein CASTERGRSYNEQFF.

In regard to this clone: This same CDR3 is encoded by further DNA sequences in the sample. V gene TRBV4-3 combines with J gene TRBJ1-2; 10 bases match TRBD1. Per germline, CDR1 LGHNA and CDR2 YSLEER. CDR3 length: 15 residues. After removal of 1 base from V and 5 bases from J, the junction contained 4 bases not matched to a gene. The CDR3 coding sequence is TGCGCCAGCAGCCAAGGACAGGGGGCTTATTATGGCTACACCTTC. Its protein product is CASSQGQGAYYGYTF.

This clone was detected only once. This rearrangement joins TRBV2 to TRBJ2-6, with 9 bases that match TRBD2. V dropped 6 bases and J dropped 4; count of bases not matched to a gene: 13. The germline V gene has CDR1 SNHLY and CDR2 FYNNEI. The CDR3 contains 18 residues. CDR3 sequence reads: CASSGIAGVSLGANVLTF. Written as DNA, the CDR3 is TGTGCCAGCAGCGGTATAGCGGGAGTGTCTCTGGGGGCCAACGTCCTGACTTTC.

The gene calls are TRBV5-8 and TRBJ2-1, with TRBD2 identical over 8 bases. CDR1 and CDR2 (germline): SGHTS, YDEGEE. CDR3 length: 12 amino acids. V shed 2 bases and J 15 bases; nucleotides not matched to a gene: 7. The CDR3 reads CASSFGREVSFF. The CDR3 DNA reads as TGTGCCAGCAGCTTTGGGCGGGAGGTCTCGTTCTTC.

This clone occurred once. The genes are TRBV2 and TRBJ2-6; unclear D gene. Germline CDR1 SNHLY, CDR2 FYNNEI. Trimming stripped 7 bases from V and 4 bases from J, with 11 bases between. There are 14 residues in the CDR3. The CDR3 DNA reads TGTGCCAGCACTGCGGAGTCCGGGGCCAACGTCCTGACTTTC. Protein: CASTAESGANVLTF.

The J gene is TRBJ2-1, the V gene TRBV5-1; 8 bases line up with TRBD2. In germline, CDR1 is SGHRS, CDR2 YFSETQ. Germline trimming cut 1 base from V and 4 bases from J; bases unmatched to any gene: 4. CDR3 length: 15 residues. The CDR3 bases are TGCGCCAGCAGCTTGAGTAGCGGGGCGTACAATGAGCAGTTCTTC. Amino acids: CASSLSSGAYNEQFF. The full variable domain, in which reference TRBV5-1 and TRBJ2-1 provide the parts outside the CDR3, is KAGVTQTPRYLIKTRGQQVTLSCSPISGHRSVSWYQQTPGQGLQFLFEYFSETQRNKGNFPGRFSGRQFSNSRSEMNVSTLELGDSALYLCASSLSSGAYNEQFFGPGTRLTVL.

V gene TRBV29-1 combines with J gene TRBJ2-7, with D possibly TRBD1 on 6 matching bases. The CDR3 is 11 amino acids. Trimming removed 7 bases from V and 7 bases from J, with 14 bases in between. From germline, CDR1 is SQVTM and CDR2 ANQGSEA. Written as DNA, the CDR3 is TGCAGCGCCGCCACAGGGTTTGAGCAGTACTTC. Amino acids: CSAATGFEQYF.

The chain links TRBV7-2 to TRBJ2-7; unclear D gene. The CDR3 is made up of 12 amino acids. CDR1 and CDR2 (germline): SGHTA, FQGNSA. V was shortened by 0 bases and J by 7 bases, with 7 bases between the two germline ends. The CDR3 region is CASSLAAGEQYF. The CDR3 nucleotides are TGTGCCAGCAGCTTAGCGGCCGGGGAGCAGTACTTC.